These T cell receptor beta chains were read from a single sample in a study of beta chain features in type 1 diabetes. TCRdb's table, derived via immunoSEQ multiplex PCR, lists solely in-frame clones and lacks some. The data hold about 340,000 clones, with less than 15% observed a single time. The sequenced material came from naive CD4+ T cells from blood. All receptors come from a woman aged 18-29 years with type 1 diabetes. Each CDR3 is given with its conserved first and last residue. A D gene is named only where the DNA matches it firmly. Clone size is shown for a subset of rows, as once, few, many or a class of expanded clone.

abundance: .
j_gene: TRBJ2-7
v_gene: TRBV9
len: 15
d_gene: TRBD2
CDR3aa: CASSVSGRGAYEQYF
CDR3nt: TGTGCCAGCAGCGTGAGCGGGAGAGGGGCCTACGAGCAGTACTTC

abundance: .
j_gene: TRBJ1-2
v_gene: TRBV14
len: 15
d_gene: TRBD1
CDR3aa: CASSLIGTGGRGYTF
CDR3nt: TGTGCCAGCAGCCTCATTGGGACAGGGGGCCGTGGCTACACCTTC

abundance: few
j_gene: TRBJ2-2
v_gene: TRBV11-2
len: 13
d_gene: .
CDR3aa: CASVKLNTGELFF
CDR3nt: TGTGCCAGCGTAAAGCTGAACACCGGGGAGCTGTTTTTT

abundance: .
j_gene: TRBJ1-5
v_gene: TRBV30
len: 13
d_gene: .
CDR3aa: CAWSGTGNQPQHF
CDR3nt: TGTGCCTGGAGTGGGACAGGCAATCAGCCCCAGCATTTT

abundance: .
j_gene: TRBJ1-2
v_gene: TRBV5-4
len: 13
d_gene: TRBD1
CDR3aa: CASSSWTGDGYTF
CDR3nt: TGTGCCAGCAGCAGCTGGACAGGGGATGGCTACACCTTC

abundance: few
j_gene: TRBJ2-1
v_gene: TRBV9
len: 19
d_gene: .
CDR3aa: CASSVAPGGTGGGYNEQFF
CDR3nt: TGTGCCAGCAGCGTAGCCCCCGGAGGAACAGGGGGGGGCTACAATGAGCAGTTCTTC

abundance: few
j_gene: TRBJ2-2
v_gene: TRBV5-4
len: 15
d_gene: .
CDR3aa: CASSSRTANTGELFF
CDR3nt: TGTGCCAGCAGCTCCCGGACAGCGAACACCGGGGAGCTGTTTTTT

abundance: few
j_gene: TRBJ2-5
v_gene: TRBV25-1
len: 16
d_gene: .
CDR3aa: CASSELGSHFRETQYF
CDR3nt: TGTGCCAGCAGTGAACTAGGCAGCCATTTTCGAGAGACCCAGTACTTC

abundance: .
j_gene: TRBJ2-1
v_gene: TRBV27
len: 15
d_gene: .
CDR3aa: CASSSAAPTYNEQFF
CDR3nt: TGTGCCAGCAGTTCAGCGGCCCCAACCTACAATGAGCAGTTCTTC

abundance: few
j_gene: TRBJ2-3
v_gene: TRBV30
len: 15
d_gene: TRBD2
CDR3aa: CAWSNSIRTSDTQYF
CDR3nt: TGTGCCTGGAGCAACTCGATTCGGACTAGCGATACGCAGTATTTT

abundance: few
j_gene: TRBJ2-3
v_gene: TRBV10-3
len: 13
d_gene: .
CDR3aa: CAIRLGGTDTQYF
CDR3nt: TGTGCCATCAGGCTAGGAGGCACAGATACGCAGTATTTT

abundance: few
j_gene: TRBJ2-7
v_gene: TRBV6-6
len: 13
d_gene: TRBD1
CDR3aa: CASSRGQGREQYF
CDR3nt: TGTGCCAGCAGTCGGGGACAGGGCCGCGAGCAGTACTTC

abundance: .
j_gene: TRBJ2-1
v_gene: TRBV7-3
len: 15
d_gene: .
CDR3aa: CASSLGLAFYNEQFF
CDR3nt: TGTGCCAGCAGCTTAGGGCTAGCGTTCTACAATGAGCAGTTCTTC

abundance: few
j_gene: TRBJ2-5
v_gene: TRBV11-2
len: 12
d_gene: TRBD1
CDR3aa: CASSGTVETQYF
CDR3nt: TGTGCCAGCAGCGGGACAGTGGAGACCCAGTACTTC

abundance: .
j_gene: TRBJ2-1
v_gene: TRBV11-2
len: 11
d_gene: .
CDR3aa: CASSASHEQFF
CDR3nt: TGTGCCAGCAGCGCAAGCCATGAGCAGTTCTTC

abundance: few
j_gene: TRBJ2-1
v_gene: TRBV25-1
len: 15
d_gene: .
CDR3aa: CASSELGEPSNEQFF
CDR3nt: TGTGCCAGCAGTGAACTTGGGGAGCCATCCAATGAGCAGTTCTTC

abundance: .
j_gene: TRBJ1-5
v_gene: TRBV6-5
len: 13
d_gene: .
CDR3aa: CASRLTGNQPQHF
CDR3nt: TGTGCCAGCAGACTTACAGGGAATCAGCCCCAGCATTTT

abundance: .
j_gene: TRBJ2-7
v_gene: TRBV14
len: 15
d_gene: .
CDR3aa: CASSPLARPSYEQYF
CDR3nt: TGTGCCAGCAGCCCCCTAGCGCGACCTTCCTACGAGCAGTACTTC

abundance: few
j_gene: TRBJ1-1
v_gene: TRBV19
len: 12
d_gene: .
CDR3aa: CASSIPGQFAFF
CDR3nt: TGTGCCAGTAGTATTCCCGGACAGTTTGCTTTCTTT

abundance: few
j_gene: TRBJ2-2
v_gene: TRBV18
len: 16
d_gene: .
CDR3aa: CASSPAGTRNTGELFF
CDR3nt: TGTGCCAGCTCACCGGCGGGGACCCGAAACACCGGGGAGCTGTTTTTT

abundance: .
j_gene: TRBJ1-1
v_gene: TRBV11-2
len: 14
d_gene: .
CDR3aa: CATTSAGMNTEAFF
CDR3nt: TGTGCCACCACCTCGGCGGGCATGAACACTGAAGCTTTCTTT

abundance: .
j_gene: TRBJ1-2
v_gene: TRBV18
len: 15
d_gene: .
CDR3aa: CASSPPAGINYGYTF
CDR3nt: TGTGCCAGCTCACCTCCGGCGGGAATTAACTATGGCTACACCTTC

abundance: .
j_gene: TRBJ2-2
v_gene: TRBV4-1
len: 12
d_gene: .
CDR3aa: CASSHLSGELFF
CDR3nt: TGCGCCAGCAGCCATCTTTCCGGGGAGCTGTTTTTT

abundance: .
j_gene: TRBJ2-1
v_gene: TRBV10-3
len: 17
d_gene: TRBD1
CDR3aa: CAISEGQGIISYNEQFF
CDR3nt: TGTGCCATCAGTGAGGGACAGGGAATCATCTCCTACAATGAGCAGTTCTTC

abundance: .
j_gene: TRBJ2-7
v_gene: TRBV9
len: 15
d_gene: TRBD1
CDR3aa: CASSVSAGQGYEQYF
CDR3nt: TGTGCCAGCAGCGTATCTGCGGGACAGGGCTACGAGCAGTACTTC

abundance: few
j_gene: TRBJ2-1
v_gene: TRBV5-1
len: 12
d_gene: .
CDR3aa: CASSLMSREQFF
CDR3nt: TGCGCCAGCAGCTTGATGAGTCGGGAGCAGTTCTTC

abundance: .
j_gene: TRBJ1-1
v_gene: TRBV5-1
len: 15
d_gene: .
CDR3aa: CASSLGGPLNTEAFF
CDR3nt: TGCGCCAGCAGCTTGGGAGGGCCACTGAACACTGAAGCTTTCTTT

abundance: .
j_gene: TRBJ2-2
v_gene: TRBV2
len: 14
d_gene: .
CDR3aa: CASRRDTDTGELFF
CDR3nt: TGTGCCAGCAGGAGGGACACAGACACCGGGGAGCTGTTTTTT

abundance: .
j_gene: TRBJ2-6
v_gene: TRBV11-2
len: 15
d_gene: .
CDR3aa: CASSLRGSGANVLTF
CDR3nt: TGTGCCAGCAGCTTACGAGGATCAGGGGCCAACGTCCTGACTTTC

abundance: few
j_gene: TRBJ2-5
v_gene: TRBV11-2
len: 14
d_gene: TRBD1
CDR3aa: CASSTGQGQETQYF
CDR3nt: TGTGCCAGCAGCACGGGACAGGGGCAAGAGACCCAGTACTTC

abundance: few
j_gene: TRBJ2-5
v_gene: TRBV2
len: 15
d_gene: TRBD2
CDR3aa: CASHSTSGGQETQYF
CDR3nt: TGTGCCAGCCACTCGACTAGCGGAGGCCAAGAGACCCAGTACTTC

abundance: .
j_gene: TRBJ2-2
v_gene: TRBV29-1
len: 16
d_gene: .
CDR3aa: CSVARGGQTTPGELFF
CDR3nt: TGCAGCGTTGCCCGGGGCGGACAGACTACCCCCGGGGAGCTGTTTTTT

abundance: few
j_gene: TRBJ2-5
v_gene: TRBV6-6
len: 15
d_gene: TRBD2
CDR3aa: CASSYATSGKETQYF
CDR3nt: TGTGCCAGCAGTTACGCGACTAGCGGGAAAGAGACCCAGTACTTC

abundance: few
j_gene: TRBJ1-2
v_gene: TRBV2
len: 13
d_gene: .
CDR3aa: CASSESGRGGYTF
CDR3nt: TGTGCCAGCAGTGAATCCGGCAGGGGTGGCTACACCTTC

abundance: .
j_gene: TRBJ2-1
v_gene: TRBV7-6
len: 13
d_gene: TRBD2
CDR3aa: CASSFTSGDEQFF
CDR3nt: TGTGCCAGCAGCTTTACTAGCGGCGATGAGCAGTTCTTC

abundance: .
j_gene: TRBJ2-1
v_gene: TRBV7-2
len: 10
d_gene: .
CDR3aa: CASGHNEQFF
CDR3nt: TGTGCCAGCGGGCACAATGAGCAGTTCTTC

abundance: .
j_gene: TRBJ1-5
v_gene: TRBV25-1
len: 14
d_gene: .
CDR3aa: CASSGGYSNQPQHF
CDR3nt: TGTGCCAGCAGTGGGGGCTATAGCAATCAGCCCCAGCATTTT

abundance: few
j_gene: TRBJ2-5
v_gene: TRBV18
len: 15
d_gene: .
CDR3aa: CASSPRQTPQETQYF
CDR3nt: TGTGCCAGCTCACCTCGACAGACCCCTCAAGAGACCCAGTACTTC

abundance: few
j_gene: TRBJ2-7
v_gene: TRBV5-4
len: 13
d_gene: .
CDR3aa: CASSLSQENEQYF
CDR3nt: TGTGCCAGCAGCTTATCACAGGAAAACGAGCAGTACTTC

abundance: .
j_gene: TRBJ2-5
v_gene: TRBV5-8
len: 11
d_gene: .
CDR3aa: CASSLRETQYF
CDR3nt: TGTGCCAGCAGCCTACGAGAGACCCAGTACTTC

abundance: .
j_gene: TRBJ2-3
v_gene: TRBV28
len: 16
d_gene: .
CDR3aa: CASSLGGTPRADTQYF
CDR3nt: TGTGCCAGCAGTTTAGGCGGGACCCCAAGGGCAGATACGCAGTATTTT

abundance: few
j_gene: TRBJ1-1
v_gene: TRBV20-1
len: 10
d_gene: .
CDR3aa: CSAPYTEAFF
CDR3nt: TGCAGTGCCCCGTACACTGAAGCTTTCTTT

abundance: .
j_gene: TRBJ1-5
v_gene: TRBV27
len: 13
d_gene: .
CDR3aa: CASSPRPGESQHF
CDR3nt: TGTGCCAGCAGTCCGCGACCGGGGGAATCCCAGCATTTT

abundance: few
j_gene: TRBJ2-3
v_gene: TRBV10-2
len: 13
d_gene: .
CDR3aa: CASSDREGDTQYF
CDR3nt: TGCGCCAGCAGTGACAGGGAAGGAGATACGCAGTATTTT

abundance: few
j_gene: TRBJ2-5
v_gene: TRBV2
len: 18
d_gene: TRBD2
CDR3aa: CASRDPIVSGGPKETQYF
CDR3nt: TGTGCCAGCAGAGATCCGATCGTTTCGGGAGGGCCGAAAGAGACCCAGTACTTC

abundance: .
j_gene: TRBJ1-1
v_gene: TRBV7-2
len: 14
d_gene: .
CDR3aa: CASSLTKMNTEAFF
CDR3nt: TGTGCCAGCAGCCTGACTAAGATGAACACTGAAGCTTTCTTT

abundance: .
j_gene: TRBJ2-1
v_gene: TRBV19
len: 14
d_gene: TRBD2
CDR3aa: CASSVTALAGAQFF
CDR3nt: TGTGCCAGTAGTGTCACCGCACTAGCGGGAGCGCAGTTCTTC